This T cell receptor (beta chain) was documented in a study of cytomegalovirus exposure and HLA in healthy donors. Study-wide context: The early release's HLA-typed donors yielded some 85 million unique TCRs.

Comment on this clone: Its antigen is still unknown.

The PCR had 60 Vbeta and 13 Jbeta primers. Repertoires were generated with immunoSEQ multiplex PCR, while TCRdb's copy carries only in-frame clones and drops some. The sample includes some 61,000 clones, over 75% of them seen just once. General study findings and limits: A list of 150 or so TCR beta chains associated with cytomegalovirus was given. Later analysis associated a missense DCLRE1C variant with TCR beta V- and J-gene trimming.

Healthy bone marrow donors supplied every sample. The CDR3 extends over 16 amino acids. CDR1 and CDR2 (germline): ENHRY, SYGVKD. V was pared by 2 bases and J by 6 bases, with 7 bases of the junction left unmatched. The J gene is TRBJ2-7, the V gene TRBV10-3, with 13 nucleotides matching TRBD2. This TCR came from a human donor in good health. Sequencing used PBMCs. In DNA, the CDR3 is TGTGCCATCAGTGAGCCGGGACTAGCGGGGAATAGCGAGCAGTACTTC. Protein product: CAISEPGLAGNSEQYF.